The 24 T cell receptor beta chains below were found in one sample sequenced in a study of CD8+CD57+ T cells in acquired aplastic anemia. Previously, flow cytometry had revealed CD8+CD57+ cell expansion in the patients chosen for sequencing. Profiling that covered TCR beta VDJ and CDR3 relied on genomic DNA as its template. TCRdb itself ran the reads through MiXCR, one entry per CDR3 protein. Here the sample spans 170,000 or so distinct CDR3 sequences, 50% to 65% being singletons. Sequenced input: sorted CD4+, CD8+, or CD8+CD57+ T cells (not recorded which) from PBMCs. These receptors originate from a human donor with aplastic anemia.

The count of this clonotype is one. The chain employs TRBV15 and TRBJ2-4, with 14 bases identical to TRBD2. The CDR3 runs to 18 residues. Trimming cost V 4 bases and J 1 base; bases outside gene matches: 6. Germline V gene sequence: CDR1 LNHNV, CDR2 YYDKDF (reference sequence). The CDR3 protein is CATSTGTSGSKAKNIQYF. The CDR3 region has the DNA TGTGCCACCAGCACTGGGACTAGCGGGAGTAAGGCCAAAAACATTCAGTACTTC.

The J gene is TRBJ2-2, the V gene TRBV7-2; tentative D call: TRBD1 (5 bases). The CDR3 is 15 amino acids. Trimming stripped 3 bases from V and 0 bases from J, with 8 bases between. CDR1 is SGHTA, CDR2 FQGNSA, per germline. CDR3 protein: CASSLGLPNTGELFF. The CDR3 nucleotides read TGTGCCAGCAGCTTGGGGCTACCGAACACCGGGGAGCTGTTTTTT.

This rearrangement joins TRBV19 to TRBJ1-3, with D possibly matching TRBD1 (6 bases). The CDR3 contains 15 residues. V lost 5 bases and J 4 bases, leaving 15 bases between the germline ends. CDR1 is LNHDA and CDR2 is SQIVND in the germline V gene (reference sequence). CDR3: CASSPTGAKGNTIYF. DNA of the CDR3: TGTGCCAGTAGTCCAACGGGGGCTAAAGGAAACACCATATATTTT.

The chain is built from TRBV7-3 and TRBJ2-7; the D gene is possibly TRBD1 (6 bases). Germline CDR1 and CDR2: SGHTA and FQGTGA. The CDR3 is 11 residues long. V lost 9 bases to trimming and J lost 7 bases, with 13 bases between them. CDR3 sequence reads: CASPGEWEQYF. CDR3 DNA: TGTGCCAGTCCAGGGGAGTGGGAGCAGTACTTC.

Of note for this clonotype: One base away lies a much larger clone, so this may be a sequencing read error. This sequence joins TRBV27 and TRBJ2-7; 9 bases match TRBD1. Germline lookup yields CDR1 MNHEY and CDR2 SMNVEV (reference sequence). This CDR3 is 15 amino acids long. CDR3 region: CACSSSTGGPYEQYF. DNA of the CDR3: TGTGCCTGCAGTTCTTCGACAGGGGGTCCCTACGAGCAGTACTTC.

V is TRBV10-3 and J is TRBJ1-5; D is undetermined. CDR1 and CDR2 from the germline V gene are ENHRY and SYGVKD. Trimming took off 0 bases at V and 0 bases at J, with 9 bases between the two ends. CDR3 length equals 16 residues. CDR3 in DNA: TGTGCCATCAGTGAGTCCATCTCTACTAGCAATCAGCCCCAGCATTTT. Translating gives CAISESISTSNQPQHF.

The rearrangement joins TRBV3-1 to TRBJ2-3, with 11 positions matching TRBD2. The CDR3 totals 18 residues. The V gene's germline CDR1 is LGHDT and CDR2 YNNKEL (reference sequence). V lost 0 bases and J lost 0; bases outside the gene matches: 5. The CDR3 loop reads CASSQEGLAVPSTDTQYF. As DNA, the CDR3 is TGTGCCAGCAGCCAAGAGGGACTAGCGGTTCCTAGCACAGATACGCAGTATTTT.

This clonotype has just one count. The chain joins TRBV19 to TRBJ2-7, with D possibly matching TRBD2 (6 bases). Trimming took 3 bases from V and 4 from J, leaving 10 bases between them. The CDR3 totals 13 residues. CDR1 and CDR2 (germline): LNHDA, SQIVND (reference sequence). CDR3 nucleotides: TGTGCCAGTAGTATCGGCGGGAAATACGAGCAGTACTTC. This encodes CASSIGGKYEQYF.

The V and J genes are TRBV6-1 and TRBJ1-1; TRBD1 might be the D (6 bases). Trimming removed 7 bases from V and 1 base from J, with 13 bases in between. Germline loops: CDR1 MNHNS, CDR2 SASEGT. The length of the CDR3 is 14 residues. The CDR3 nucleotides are TGTGCCAGCAATACAGTGGGGGCGAACACTGAAGCTTTCTTT. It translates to CASNTVGANTEAFF.

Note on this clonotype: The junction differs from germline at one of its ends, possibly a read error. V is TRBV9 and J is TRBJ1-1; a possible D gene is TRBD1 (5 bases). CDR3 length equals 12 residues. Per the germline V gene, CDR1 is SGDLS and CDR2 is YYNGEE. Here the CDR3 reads CASTDSYTEAFF. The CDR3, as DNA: TGCGCCAGTACCGACAGCTACACTGAAGCTTTCTTT.

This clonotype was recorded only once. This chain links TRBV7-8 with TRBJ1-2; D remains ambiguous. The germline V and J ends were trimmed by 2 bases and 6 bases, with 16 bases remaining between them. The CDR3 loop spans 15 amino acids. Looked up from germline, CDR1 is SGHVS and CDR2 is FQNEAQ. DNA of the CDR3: TGTGCCAGCAGCTTATCCGGAGGCTGGGGAGATGGCTACACCTTC. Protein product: CASSLSGGWGDGYTF.

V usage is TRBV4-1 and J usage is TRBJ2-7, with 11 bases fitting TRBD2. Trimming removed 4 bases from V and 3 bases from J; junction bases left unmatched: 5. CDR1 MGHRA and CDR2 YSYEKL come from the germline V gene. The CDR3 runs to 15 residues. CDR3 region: CASSLELAGVYEQYF. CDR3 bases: TGCGCCAGCAGCCTCGAACTAGCGGGAGTCTACGAGCAGTACTTC.

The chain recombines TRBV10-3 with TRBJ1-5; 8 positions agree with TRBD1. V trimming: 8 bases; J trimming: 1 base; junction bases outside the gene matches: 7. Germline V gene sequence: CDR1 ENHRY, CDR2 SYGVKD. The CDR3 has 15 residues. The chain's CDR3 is CAIHPTGESNQPQHF. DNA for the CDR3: TGTGCCATCCATCCGACAGGGGAAAGCAATCAGCCCCAGCATTTT.

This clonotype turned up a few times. CDR3 nucleotides: TGCAGTGCCACGGACAGGGGGGAGACCCAGTACTTC. This gives the protein CSATDRGETQYF. The chain joins TRBV20-1 to TRBJ2-5; 10 bases match TRBD1. The germline gives CDR1 DFQATT, CDR2 SNEGSKA (reference sequence). With 6 bases clipped from V and 5 bases from J, the junction kept 3 bases outside the gene matches. The CDR3 extends over 12 amino acids.

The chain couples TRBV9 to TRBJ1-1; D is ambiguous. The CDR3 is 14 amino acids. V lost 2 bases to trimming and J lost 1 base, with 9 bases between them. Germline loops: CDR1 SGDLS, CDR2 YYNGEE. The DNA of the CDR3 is TGTGCCAGCAGCGTTAGTCAGAGGAACACTGAAGCTTTCTTT. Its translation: CASSVSQRNTEAFF. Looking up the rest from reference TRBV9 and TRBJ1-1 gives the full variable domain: DSGVTQTPKHLITATGQRVTLRCSPRSGDLSVYWYQQSLDQGLQFLIQYYNGEERAKGNILERFSAQQFPDLHSELNLSSLELGDSALYFCASSVSQRNTEAFFGQGTRLTVV.

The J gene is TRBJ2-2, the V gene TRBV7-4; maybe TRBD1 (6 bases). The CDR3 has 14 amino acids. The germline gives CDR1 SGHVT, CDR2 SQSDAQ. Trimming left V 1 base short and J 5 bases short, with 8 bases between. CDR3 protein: CASSLGTATGELFF. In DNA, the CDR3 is TGTGCCAGCAGCTTAGGGACAGCAACCGGGGAGCTGTTTTTT.

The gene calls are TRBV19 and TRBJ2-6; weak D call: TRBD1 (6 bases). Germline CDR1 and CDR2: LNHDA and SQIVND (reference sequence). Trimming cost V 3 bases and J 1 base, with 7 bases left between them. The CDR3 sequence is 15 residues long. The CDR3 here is CASSIGQSGANVLTF. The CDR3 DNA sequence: TGTGCCAGTAGTATTGGACAGTCTGGGGCCAACGTCCTGACTTTC.

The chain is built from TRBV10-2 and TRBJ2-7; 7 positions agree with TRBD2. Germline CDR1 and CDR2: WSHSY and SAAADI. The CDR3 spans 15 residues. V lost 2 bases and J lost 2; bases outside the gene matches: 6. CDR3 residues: CASSEIAGRAYEQYF. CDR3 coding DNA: TGCGCCAGCAGTGAGATAGCAGGGAGGGCCTACGAGCAGTACTTC.

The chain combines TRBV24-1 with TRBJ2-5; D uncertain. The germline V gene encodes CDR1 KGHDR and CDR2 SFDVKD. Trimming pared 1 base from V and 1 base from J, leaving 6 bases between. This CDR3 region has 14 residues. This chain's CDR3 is CATSDFLVQETQYF. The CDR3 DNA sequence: TGTGCCACCAGTGATTTTCTCGTCCAAGAGACCCAGTACTTC.

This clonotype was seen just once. CDR3 in amino acids: CASSWELQETQYF. The DNA of the CDR3 is TGTGCCAGCTCGTGGGAGCTCCAAGAGACCCAGTACTTC. The rearrangement links TRBV7-9 to TRBJ2-5; weak D call: TRBD2 (5 bases). CDR3 length equals 13 residues. Germline lookup yields CDR1 SEHNR and CDR2 FQNEAQ (reference sequence). Trimming stripped 8 bases from V and 1 base from J, with 11 bases between.

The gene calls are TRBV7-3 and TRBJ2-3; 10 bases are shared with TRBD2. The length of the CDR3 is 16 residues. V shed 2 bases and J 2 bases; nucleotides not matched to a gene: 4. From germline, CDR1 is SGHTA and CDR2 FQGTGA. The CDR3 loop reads CASSLVAGGSTDTQYF. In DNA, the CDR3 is TGTGCCAGCAGCTTAGTAGCGGGGGGATCCACAGATACGCAGTATTTT.

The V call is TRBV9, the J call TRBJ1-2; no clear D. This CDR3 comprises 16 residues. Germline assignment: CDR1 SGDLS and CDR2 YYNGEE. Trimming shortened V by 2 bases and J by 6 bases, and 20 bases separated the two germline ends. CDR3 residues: CASSVWATETSNGYTF. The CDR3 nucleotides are TGTGCCAGCAGCGTTTGGGCCACAGAGACCTCAAATGGCTACACCTTC.

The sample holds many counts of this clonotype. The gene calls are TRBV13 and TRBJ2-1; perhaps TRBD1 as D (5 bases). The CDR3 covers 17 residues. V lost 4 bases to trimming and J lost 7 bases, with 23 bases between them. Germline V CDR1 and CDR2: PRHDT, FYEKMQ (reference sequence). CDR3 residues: CASSYSVTEIFGNEQFF. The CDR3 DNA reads TGTGCCAGCAGCTACAGTGTGACAGAGATCTTTGGGAATGAGCAGTTCTTC.

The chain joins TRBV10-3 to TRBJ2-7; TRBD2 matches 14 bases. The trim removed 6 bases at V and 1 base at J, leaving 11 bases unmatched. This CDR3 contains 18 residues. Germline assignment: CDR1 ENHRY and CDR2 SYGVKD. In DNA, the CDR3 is TGTGCCATCAGGGCCGGGACTAGCGGGAGAGACGGGTCCTACGAGCAGTACTTC. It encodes CAIRAGTSGRDGSYEQYF.